This is a list of T cell receptor beta chains from one sample in a study of blood T cells in healthy people across ages. TCRdb fed the 5' RACE reads into MiXCR, producing one record per CDR3 protein. The data show roughly 800,000 distinct CDR3 sequences, 55% to 70% seen once. The sequenced material came from blood. The source of these receptors is a young man in good health. Each CDR3 is given with its conserved first and last residue. The order of the fields is D gene, J gene, V gene, CDR3 length, clone size, CDR3 protein. A D gene is named only where the DNA matches it firmly. Clone size is stated in some rows and not others, as once, few, many or a class when expanded.

d_gene: -; j_gene: TRBJ1-4; v_gene: TRBV7-9; len: 16; abundance: few; CDR3aa: CASSLGVRGLNEKLFF
d_gene: -; j_gene: TRBJ2-3; v_gene: TRBV3-1; len: 14; abundance: -; CDR3aa: CASSPTRRAGPQYF
d_gene: TRBD2; j_gene: TRBJ2-5; v_gene: TRBV7-2; len: 14; abundance: once; CDR3aa: CASNLGTSGSPKYF
d_gene: -; j_gene: TRBJ2-7; v_gene: TRBV2; len: 11; abundance: many; CDR3aa: CASSAEGEQYF
d_gene: TRBD2; j_gene: TRBJ2-3; v_gene: TRBV6-5; len: 14; abundance: few; CDR3aa: CASTLLAGGDTQYF
d_gene: -; j_gene: TRBJ2-1; v_gene: TRBV27; len: 15; abundance: few; CDR3aa: CASSTQGFSYNEQFF
d_gene: -; j_gene: TRBJ2-1; v_gene: TRBV7-2; len: 12; abundance: -; CDR3aa: CASSPEDNEQFF
d_gene: -; j_gene: TRBJ2-4; v_gene: TRBV20-1; len: 15; abundance: -; CDR3aa: CSAGLLRGATNIQYF
d_gene: -; j_gene: TRBJ2-7; v_gene: TRBV6-6; len: 12; abundance: once; CDR3aa: CASSYAVREQYF
d_gene: -; j_gene: TRBJ2-1; v_gene: TRBV6-5; len: 11; abundance: -; CDR3aa: CASSYLSEQFF
d_gene: TRBD1; j_gene: -; v_gene: TRBV4-1; len: 14; abundance: -; CDR3aa: CASRPPGQGETQYF
d_gene: TRBD2; j_gene: TRBJ2-1; v_gene: TRBV5-1; len: 14; abundance: -; CDR3aa: CASRLAEGLNEQFF
d_gene: -; j_gene: TRBJ1-2; v_gene: TRBV7-3; len: 13; abundance: once; CDR3aa: CASSLDGSMGYTF
d_gene: -; j_gene: TRBJ2-1; v_gene: TRBV10-3; len: 11; abundance: -; CDR3aa: CAISESSEQFF
d_gene: -; j_gene: TRBJ2-7; v_gene: TRBV7-2; len: 14; abundance: few; CDR3aa: CASSLEGSTYEQYF
d_gene: -; j_gene: TRBJ2-7; v_gene: TRBV28; len: 17; abundance: -; CDR3aa: CASSLVVADPVATEQYF
d_gene: -; j_gene: TRBJ1-6; v_gene: TRBV20-1; len: 15; abundance: -; CDR3aa: CSGQGKNSYNSPLHF
d_gene: -; j_gene: TRBJ1-2; v_gene: TRBV14; len: 15; abundance: -; CDR3aa: CASSQRRINYYGYTF
d_gene: -; j_gene: TRBJ2-3; v_gene: TRBV27; len: 13; abundance: -; CDR3aa: CASSSGRADTQYF
d_gene: TRBD2; j_gene: TRBJ2-2; v_gene: TRBV13; len: 13; abundance: -; CDR3aa: CASSSGRSGELFF
d_gene: TRBD1; j_gene: TRBJ2-3; v_gene: TRBV4-2; len: 17; abundance: -; CDR3aa: CASSQEIQGADADAQYF
d_gene: -; j_gene: TRBJ2-3; v_gene: TRBV10-3; len: 16; abundance: -; CDR3aa: CAISVVPPVSTDTQYF
d_gene: -; j_gene: TRBJ2-7; v_gene: TRBV10-3; len: 15; abundance: -; CDR3aa: CAISEPGAGLKEQYF
d_gene: TRBD2; j_gene: TRBJ2-7; v_gene: TRBV20-1; len: 14; abundance: -; CDR3aa: CSATWRGRTYEQYF
d_gene: -; j_gene: TRBJ2-2; v_gene: TRBV15; len: 18; abundance: few; CDR3aa: CATRGRGRRNSNTGELFF
d_gene: TRBD2; j_gene: TRBJ2-3; v_gene: TRBV24-1; len: 17; abundance: few; CDR3aa: CATSDRPQAGGTDTQYF
d_gene: -; j_gene: TRBJ2-7; v_gene: TRBV7-9; len: 14; abundance: -; CDR3aa: CASSLGSRGHEQYF
d_gene: TRBD2; j_gene: TRBJ2-1; v_gene: TRBV6-2/TRBV6-3; len: 16; abundance: -; CDR3aa: CASSLPRGSGSNEQFF
d_gene: TRBD1; j_gene: TRBJ1-2; v_gene: TRBV25-1; len: 14; abundance: few; CDR3aa: CASSEDRGHHGYTF
d_gene: -; j_gene: TRBJ2-5; v_gene: TRBV7-6; len: 16; abundance: -; CDR3aa: CASSLAPGDLPGTQYF
d_gene: -; j_gene: TRBJ2-4; v_gene: TRBV12-5; len: 16; abundance: -; CDR3aa: CASGLVRILAKNIQYF
d_gene: TRBD2; j_gene: TRBJ2-4; v_gene: TRBV3-1; len: 12; abundance: -; CDR3aa: CASSQGWREQYF
d_gene: -; j_gene: TRBJ2-7; v_gene: TRBV9; len: 14; abundance: -; CDR3aa: CASSPRWISNEQYF
d_gene: -; j_gene: TRBJ1-2; v_gene: TRBV4-2; len: 15; abundance: -; CDR3aa: CASRRAVQLYEGYTF
d_gene: -; j_gene: TRBJ2-3; v_gene: TRBV5-1; len: 17; abundance: once; CDR3aa: CASSLWGLGGSTDTQYF
d_gene: -; j_gene: TRBJ2-3; v_gene: TRBV14; len: 12; abundance: -; CDR3aa: CASSQTEDTQYF
d_gene: -; j_gene: TRBJ2-7; v_gene: TRBV25-1; len: 12; abundance: few; CDR3aa: CASSEPYVGQYF
d_gene: TRBD2; j_gene: TRBJ2-1; v_gene: TRBV29-1; len: 13; abundance: -; CDR3aa: CSVGGTTDNEQFF
d_gene: -; j_gene: TRBJ2-7; v_gene: TRBV6-2/TRBV6-3; len: 13; abundance: -; CDR3aa: CASTRGRSYEQYF
d_gene: -; j_gene: TRBJ1-3; v_gene: TRBV7-2; len: 14; abundance: many; CDR3aa: CASRFTGSGNTIYF
d_gene: -; j_gene: -; v_gene: TRBV6-5; len: 15; abundance: -; CDR3aa: CASSYSSVGTYEQYF
d_gene: TRBD1; j_gene: TRBJ1-2; v_gene: TRBV5-1; len: 13; abundance: -; CDR3aa: CASSPRTGFGYTF
d_gene: -; j_gene: TRBJ2-3; v_gene: TRBV25-1; len: 14; abundance: -; CDR3aa: CASNDRDYTDTQYF
d_gene: TRBD2; j_gene: TRBJ2-1; v_gene: TRBV6-2/TRBV6-3; len: 17; abundance: many; CDR3aa: CASSYSPTSGLYNEQFF
d_gene: -; j_gene: TRBJ1-2; v_gene: TRBV7-2; len: 15; abundance: -; CDR3aa: CASSLGPDVLYGYTF
d_gene: -; j_gene: TRBJ2-5; v_gene: TRBV2; len: 11; abundance: few; CDR3aa: CASSNRETQYF
d_gene: -; j_gene: TRBJ2-5; v_gene: TRBV29-1; len: 14; abundance: few; CDR3aa: CSVSIGGAQETQYF
d_gene: -; j_gene: TRBJ2-3; v_gene: TRBV3-1; len: 17; abundance: -; CDR3aa: CASSPHWGDFNTDTQYF
d_gene: -; j_gene: TRBJ1-1; v_gene: TRBV28; len: 15; abundance: -; CDR3aa: CASSPRTTRGTEAFF
d_gene: -; j_gene: TRBJ2-7; v_gene: TRBV29-1; len: 13; abundance: few; CDR3aa: CSVESAGWHEQYF
d_gene: -; j_gene: TRBJ2-7; v_gene: TRBV29-1; len: 15; abundance: few; CDR3aa: CSVGGVAGSLYEQYF
d_gene: TRBD2; j_gene: TRBJ2-7; v_gene: TRBV7-2; len: 14; abundance: -; CDR3aa: CASSLLAGPHEQYF
d_gene: -; j_gene: TRBJ1-5; v_gene: TRBV7-2; len: 13; abundance: -; CDR3aa: CASSYRVEQPQHF
d_gene: TRBD2; j_gene: TRBJ2-7; v_gene: TRBV11-2; len: 16; abundance: -; CDR3aa: CAGSPLTSGALYEQYF
d_gene: -; j_gene: TRBJ2-1; v_gene: TRBV9; len: 12; abundance: -; CDR3aa: CASSVDVNEQFF
d_gene: TRBD2; j_gene: TRBJ2-3; v_gene: TRBV11-2; len: 14; abundance: few; CDR3aa: CASSWTGGGNTQYF
d_gene: -; j_gene: TRBJ1-6; v_gene: TRBV5-1; len: 15; abundance: -; CDR3aa: CASSFAFQLDSPLHF
d_gene: TRBD1; j_gene: TRBJ2-3; v_gene: TRBV7-2; len: 17; abundance: -; CDR3aa: CASSRTGGVFSTDTQYF
d_gene: TRBD2; j_gene: TRBJ2-5; v_gene: TRBV28; len: 15; abundance: -; CDR3aa: CASRLTSGVFNEQYF
d_gene: -; j_gene: TRBJ1-1; v_gene: TRBV30; len: 10; abundance: -; CDR3aa: CACHRVGAFF